The rows below give T cell receptor beta chains drawn from one sample of a study of T cell responses to AZD1222 COVID-19 vaccine. Only in-frame clones appear in the TCRdb table, and some are missing; sequencing was by immunoSEQ multiplex PCR. The table has about 160,000 clones, around 90% seen once; the top ten hold around 0.99%. The sequencing used peripheral blood, collected 28 days after the second AZD1222 dose. Receptors originate from an adult who received the AZD1222 COVID-19 vaccine. Both conserved end residues are part of each CDR3. The D gene is left open where the match is weak. A row's size may be missing; if present it is once, few, many or a size class.

clone size	V gene	J gene	D gene	CDR3 protein	CDR3 DNA
few	TRBV15	TRBJ1-5	NA	CATHSGGYSNQPQHF	TGTGCCACCCATTCCGGGGGTTACTCCAATCAGCCCCAGCATTTT
NA	TRBV20-1	TRBJ2-3	NA	CSASHFIRTDTQYF	TGCAGTGCTAGTCATTTTATTCGCACAGATACGCAGTATTTT
once	TRBV7-6	TRBJ2-1	TRBD2	CASSLDGGVAGLINEQFF	TGTGCCAGCAGCTTAGACGGGGGGGTAGCGGGCCTTATCAATGAGCAGTTCTTC
NA	TRBV9	TRBJ1-2	NA	CASSGGITGIPSWDGYTF	TGTGCCAGCAGCGGAGGTATCACAGGGATCCCCTCCTGGGATGGCTACACCTTC
NA	TRBV5-5	TRBJ2-2	NA	CASGRYGRTGELFF	TGTGCCAGCGGCCGGTACGGGCGCACCGGGGAGCTGTTTTTT
NA	TRBV12-5	TRBJ2-1	NA	CASGLGGGQYVEQFF	TGTGCTAGTGGCCTGGGCGGGGGACAGTACGTTGAGCAGTTCTTC
NA	TRBV5-6	TRBJ2-3	NA	CASSFSAGTTDTQYF	TGTGCCAGCAGCTTTTCGGCGGGGACAACAGATACGCAGTATTTT
NA	TRBV29-1	TRBJ1-2	TRBD1	CSVRQGNYGYTF	TGCAGCGTCCGACAGGGGAACTATGGCTACACCTTC
once	TRBV5-1	TRBJ2-7	TRBD2	CASSSSGGPYEQYF	TGCGCCAGCAGCTCCAGCGGGGGGCCATACGAGCAGTACTTC
NA	TRBV3-1/TRBV3-2	TRBJ2-7	NA	CASSQERAAPYEQYF	TGTGCCAGCAGCCAAGAGCGGGCGGCGCCTTACGAGCAGTACTTC
NA	TRBV5-4	TRBJ1-2	TRBD1	CASSPGQGWNYGYTF	TGTGCCAGCAGCCCTGGACAGGGCTGGAACTATGGCTACACCTTC
NA	TRBV19	TRBJ1-3	NA	CASGHGAYGNTIYF	TGTGCCAGCGGTCATGGGGCTTATGGAAACACCATATATTTT
NA	TRBV5-4	TRBJ2-1	TRBD1	CASSPGTGDSYNEQFF	TGTGCCAGCAGTCCCGGGACAGGGGATTCCTACAATGAGCAGTTCTTC
NA	TRBV27	TRBJ2-2	NA	CASSLTWRTGELFF	TGTGCCAGCAGTTTAACCTGGCGGACCGGGGAGCTGTTTTTT
once	TRBV29-1	TRBJ2-1	TRBD2	CSVLAGGRDEQFF	TGCAGCGTACTAGCGGGGGGCAGGGATGAGCAGTTCTTC
NA	TRBV9	TRBJ1-5	NA	CASSVEGSQPQHF	TGTGCCAGCAGCGTGGAGGGTTCCCAGCCCCAGCATTTT
NA	TRBV5-8	TRBJ2-1	TRBD2	CASSFGGGGGEQFF	TGTGCCAGCAGCTTCGGCGGGGGGGGCGGTGAGCAGTTCTTC
NA	TRBV6-2/TRBV6-3	TRBJ1-3	NA	CASNYWGTGNTIYF	TGTGCCAGCAATTACTGGGGGACTGGAAACACCATATATTTT
NA	TRBV6-5	TRBJ1-1	NA	CAARMGLEENTEAFF	TGTGCCGCACGGATGGGCCTAGAAGAGAACACTGAAGCTTTCTTT
NA	TRBV5-6	TRBJ2-7	NA	CASSLAGGDEQYF	TGTGCCAGCAGCTTGGCCGGAGGGGACGAGCAGTACTTC
NA	TRBV7-6	TRBJ1-1	NA	CASSLEGEGLNTEAFF	TGTGCCAGCAGCTTAGAAGGGGAAGGGCTGAACACTGAAGCTTTCTTT
NA	TRBV15	TRBJ1-1	TRBD1	CATSVELGQEYEAFF	TGTGCCACCAGCGTTGAATTAGGACAGGAATATGAAGCTTTCTTT
NA	TRBV6-5	TRBJ1-2	TRBD1	CASSPTGVYGYTF	TGTGCCAGCAGTCCGACAGGGGTATATGGCTACACCTTC
NA	TRBV4-1	TRBJ1-2	TRBD1	CASSHSGQDYGYTF	TGCGCCAGCAGCCACTCGGGACAGGACTATGGCTACACCTTC
NA	TRBV4-1	TRBJ2-1	NA	CASSHLNTYNEQFF	TGCGCCAGCAGCCACCTGAACACCTACAATGAGCAGTTCTTC
NA	TRBV9	TRBJ2-7	TRBD1	CASSVDGTGYYEQYF	TGTGCCAGCAGCGTAGATGGGACAGGGTACTACGAGCAGTACTTC
NA	TRBV6-1	TRBJ1-5	NA	CASSEALPRLSNQPQHF	TGTGCCAGCAGTGAAGCGCTTCCCAGACTTAGCAATCAGCCCCAGCATTTT
NA	TRBV3-1/TRBV3-2	TRBJ2-7	NA	CASSPVGIQTYEQYF	TGTGCCAGCAGCCCCGTGGGAATTCAGACCTACGAGCAGTACTTC
NA	TRBV7-9	TRBJ2-5	TRBD2	CASSLSSGAQETQYF	TGTGCCAGCAGCTTAAGTAGCGGGGCCCAAGAGACCCAGTACTTC
NA	TRBV10-2	TRBJ1-2	TRBD1	CASSEFSQGNYGYTF	TGCGCCAGCAGTGAGTTTTCACAGGGGAACTATGGCTACACCTTC
NA	TRBV7-9	TRBJ2-7	NA	CASSFQGYEQYF	TGTGCCAGCAGCTTCCAGGGGTACGAGCAGTACTTC
NA	TRBV9	TRBJ2-5	TRBD1	CASSVGQGAWETQYF	TGTGCCAGCAGCGTAGGGCAGGGGGCCTGGGAGACCCAGTACTTC
NA	TRBV7-8	TRBJ1-2	TRBD1	CASSLASGTGRYGYTF	TGTGCCAGCAGCTTAGCTTCGGGGACAGGCCGTTATGGCTACACCTTC
NA	TRBV5-1	TRBJ2-3	NA	CASSFSTDTQYF	TGCGCCAGCAGCTTTAGCACAGATACGCAGTATTTT
NA	TRBV7-9	TRBJ2-7	TRBD2	CASSLWTSGANYEQYF	TGTGCCAGCAGCTTGTGGACTAGCGGGGCGAACTACGAGCAGTACTTC
NA	TRBV24-1	TRBJ1-2	NA	CATSDPGAGYTF	TGTGCCACCAGTGATCCCGGGGCCGGCTACACCTTC
NA	TRBV6-5	TRBJ2-7	TRBD1	CASRPGTGREQYF	TGTGCCAGCAGACCCGGGACAGGGCGCGAGCAGTACTTC
NA	TRBV27	TRBJ1-6	NA	CASTPRVSGSPLHF	TGTGCCAGCACTCCTAGGGTGTCCGGTTCACCCCTCCACTTT
NA	TRBV5-4	TRBJ2-5	NA	CASSLEYGLQETQYF	TGTGCCAGCAGCTTGGAGTACGGACTCCAAGAGACCCAGTACTTC
NA	TRBV3-1/TRBV3-2	TRBJ1-1	NA	CASSPDGNTEAFF	TGTGCCAGCAGCCCGGACGGTAACACTGAAGCTTTCTTT